This TCR beta chain came from a study of spatial heterogeneity in lung cancer. By proportion, this clonotype is large (0.1 to 1%). Its antigen is currently unknown. Findings of the study overall: The estimated TCR-seq coverage of tumor T cells amounted to approximately 7% when looking at alpha chains and 13% when looking at beta chains. Ubiquitous and regional expanded TCR counts correlated with ubiquitous and regional nonsynonymous mutations, respectively. The study found that expanded intratumoral alpha and beta TCR counts tracked tumor mutation counts.

TCRdb itself ran the 5' RACE reads through MiXCR, one entry per CDR3 protein. The sample carries about 3,900 distinct CDR3 sequences, over 4% recorded once. Germline-derived CDR1 and CDR2 are SGHTA and FQGNSA. Trimming stripped 1 base from V and 7 bases from J, with 20 bases between. This CDR3 is built from 17 residues. Documented time point: sample taken at primary tumor resection. Whole RNA was taken from tumor, nontumor lung or frozen PBMC; it was then sequenced unsorted. The source was lung tumor tissue, collected at surgery. This sequence joins TRBV7-2 and TRBJ2-1; a possible D gene is TRBD2 (5 bases). The sequence was collected from a male donor with early-stage non-small cell lung cancer. This chain's CDR3 is CASSLEPSLAGENEQFF. CDR3 nucleotide sequence: TGTGCCAGCAGCTTAGAACCCTCCCTAGCAGGTGAGAATGAGCAGTTCTTC. The full variable domain, its missing parts supplied by reference TRBV7-2 and TRBJ2-1, is GAGVSQSPSNKVTEKGKDVELRCDPISGHTALYWYRQSLGQGLEFLIYFQGNSAPDKSGLPSDRFSAERTGGSVSTLTIQRTQQEDSAVYLCASSLEPSLAGENEQFFGPGTRLTVL.